The rows below give T cell receptor beta chains drawn from one sample of a study of graft-versus-host responses after intestinal transplantation. Only in-frame clones appear in the TCRdb table, and some are missing; sequencing was by immunoSEQ multiplex PCR. This table has some 93,000 clones, 91% appearing once. Their cognate antigens are unknown. This material consisted of unstimulated CD8+ T cells sorted from spleen or lymph node cells, taken before intestinal transplant. These TCRs come from a human donor who received an intestinal transplant. The CDR3 runs from the conserved cysteine through the conserved F or W. A D gene is named only where the DNA matches it firmly. The listing skips clone size in some rows; elsewhere it reads once, few, many or a size class.

. | TRBJ2-1 | TRBV6-1 | . | CASSLAEQFF | TGTGCCAGCAGTCTAGCGGAGCAGTTCTTC
. | TRBJ2-5 | TRBV2 | TRBD1 | CASSWWAGGQETQYF | TGTGCCAGCAGTTGGTGGGCAGGGGGTCAAGAGACCCAGTACTTC
. | TRBJ2-3 | TRBV19 | . | CASSILAVGTDTQYF | TGTGCCAGTAGTATCTTAGCGGTTGGTACAGATACGCAGTATTTT
. | TRBJ1-4 | TRBV15 | . | CATSREGGLYEKLFF | TGTGCCACCAGCAGAGAAGGCGGGCTGTATGAAAAACTGTTTTTT
. | TRBJ2-3 | TRBV9 | TRBD2 | CASSVATVTSGLDTQYF | TGTGCCAGCAGCGTAGCTACGGTGACTAGCGGGCTTGATACGCAGTATTTT
. | TRBJ2-7 | TRBV5-1 | TRBD2 | CASSFGGLAGDEQYF | TGCGCCAGCAGCTTTGGGGGACTAGCGGGAGACGAGCAGTACTTC
. | TRBJ1-5 | TRBV28 | . | CASQRDNQPQHF | TGTGCCAGCCAGCGGGATAATCAGCCCCAGCATTTT
. | TRBJ1-4 | TRBV4-1 | . | CASSWGWADEKLFF | TGCGCCAGCAGCTGGGGCTGGGCGGATGAAAAACTGTTTTTT
. | TRBJ2-7 | TRBV10-1 | . | CASSESSSGEQYF | TGCGCCAGCAGTGAGTCGAGTAGTGGCGAGCAGTACTTC
. | TRBJ2-7 | TRBV6-5 | TRBD1 | CASSYRQGYEQYF | TGTGCCAGCAGTTACCGACAGGGCTACGAGCAGTACTTC
. | TRBJ2-7 | TRBV5-1 | TRBD1 | CASSDGGGTGYEQYF | TGCGCCAGCAGCGATGGGGGCGGGACAGGTTACGAGCAGTACTTC
. | TRBJ2-3 | TRBV19 | . | CASSMRETDTQYF | TGTGCCAGTAGTATGAGAGAAACTGATACGCAGTATTTT
. | TRBJ2-1 | TRBV4-1 | TRBD2 | CASSQGLAGPREGYNEQFF | TGCGCCAGCAGCCAGGGACTAGCGGGACCAAGAGAAGGGTACAATGAGCAGTTCTTC
. | TRBJ1-2 | TRBV4-1 | TRBD1 | CASSQRQGNYGYTF | TGCGCCAGCAGCCAACGACAGGGGAACTATGGCTACACCTTC
few | TRBJ2-1 | TRBV30 | TRBD2 | CAWSVPGSGNYNEQFF | TGTGCCTGGAGTGTCCCGGGTAGCGGGAACTACAATGAGCAGTTCTTC
. | TRBJ1-4 | TRBV28 | . | CASSLFQNNEKLFF | TGTGCCAGCAGTTTATTTCAGAATAATGAAAAACTGTTTTTT
. | TRBJ2-7 | TRBV5-1 | TRBD1 | CASSLVGQGAYEQYF | TGCGCCAGCAGCTTGGTGGGGCAGGGGGCCTACGAGCAGTACTTC
. | TRBJ2-7 | TRBV7-9 | TRBD1 | CASSLPGGYEQYF | TGTGCCAGCAGCTTACCAGGGGGCTACGAGCAGTACTTC
. | TRBJ2-3 | TRBV9 | . | CASSVVADTDTQYF | TGTGCCAGCAGCGTAGTGGCAGATACAGATACGCAGTATTTT
. | TRBJ2-1 | TRBV7-9 | . | CASSAPGARAAYNEQFF | TGTGCCAGCAGCGCGCCAGGTGCCAGGGCCGCCTACAATGAGCAGTTCTTC
. | TRBJ2-3 | TRBV9 | . | CASSPRSLPDTQYF | TGTGCCAGCAGTCCCAGATCACTACCCGATACGCAGTATTTT
. | TRBJ1-5 | TRBV5-8 | . | CASSFRVMNQPQHF | TGTGCCAGCAGCTTCAGGGTTATGAATCAGCCCCAGCATTTT
. | TRBJ2-7 | TRBV19 | TRBD2 | CASSIGGGSYEQYF | TGTGCCAGTAGTATTGGGGGGGGCTCCTACGAGCAGTACTTC
. | TRBJ1-2 | TRBV14 | . | CASSQGVASNYGYTF | TGTGCCAGCAGCCAAGGGGTAGCGAGTAACTATGGCTACACCTTC
. | TRBJ1-2 | TRBV29-1 | . | CSVVYRDYGYTF | TGCAGCGTTGTCTACAGGGATTATGGCTACACCTTC
. | TRBJ1-2 | TRBV19 | TRBD1 | CASTLDRGDYGYTF | TGTGCCAGTACCCTTGACAGGGGCGACTATGGCTACACCTTC
. | TRBJ2-1 | TRBV7-7 | TRBD1 | CASSLGQGIFNEQFF | TGTGCCAGCAGCTTAGGACAGGGAATTTTCAATGAGCAGTTCTTC
few | TRBJ2-7 | TRBV11-1 | TRBD2 | CASSLERGGYEQYF | TGTGCCAGCAGCCTGGAGCGGGGGGGGTACGAGCAGTACTTC
. | TRBJ2-3 | TRBV20-1 | . | CSARSGDTQYF | TGCAGTGCTAGATCAGGGGATACGCAGTATTTT
. | TRBJ2-1 | TRBV29-1 | . | CSVEGRARNEQFF | TGCAGCGTTGAAGGGAGAGCCCGAAATGAGCAGTTCTTC
. | TRBJ2-1 | TRBV6-5 | TRBD1 | CASSPAARGEQFF | TGTGCCAGCAGCCCAGCTGCCAGGGGGGAGCAGTTCTTC
. | TRBJ1-6 | TRBV4-3 | . | CASSQDRGSHSPLHF | TGCGCCAGCAGCCAAGATCGGGGGTCCCATTCACCCCTCCACTTT
. | TRBJ1-6 | TRBV7-8 | . | CASSLAGEGNSPLHF | TGTGCCAGCAGCTTAGCAGGGGAGGGTAATTCACCCCTCCACTTT
. | TRBJ2-2 | TRBV9 | . | CASSEDFYTGELFF | TGTGCCAGCAGCGAGGACTTTTACACCGGGGAGCTGTTTTTT
. | TRBJ1-5 | TRBV28 | . | CASSLFTTGYIRSNQPQHF | TGTGCCAGCAGTTTATTTACTACAGGGTATATAAGGAGCAATCAGCCCCAGCATTTT
. | TRBJ1-2 | TRBV11-1 | TRBD1 | CASSLGTLGGSGIHYGYTF | TGTGCCAGCAGCTTAGGTACGTTAGGGGGCTCAGGAATCCACTATGGCTACACCTTC
. | TRBJ2-3 | TRBV6-5 | TRBD1 | CASTRTGVGTDTQYF | TGTGCCAGCACCCGGACAGGGGTGGGTACAGATACGCAGTATTTT